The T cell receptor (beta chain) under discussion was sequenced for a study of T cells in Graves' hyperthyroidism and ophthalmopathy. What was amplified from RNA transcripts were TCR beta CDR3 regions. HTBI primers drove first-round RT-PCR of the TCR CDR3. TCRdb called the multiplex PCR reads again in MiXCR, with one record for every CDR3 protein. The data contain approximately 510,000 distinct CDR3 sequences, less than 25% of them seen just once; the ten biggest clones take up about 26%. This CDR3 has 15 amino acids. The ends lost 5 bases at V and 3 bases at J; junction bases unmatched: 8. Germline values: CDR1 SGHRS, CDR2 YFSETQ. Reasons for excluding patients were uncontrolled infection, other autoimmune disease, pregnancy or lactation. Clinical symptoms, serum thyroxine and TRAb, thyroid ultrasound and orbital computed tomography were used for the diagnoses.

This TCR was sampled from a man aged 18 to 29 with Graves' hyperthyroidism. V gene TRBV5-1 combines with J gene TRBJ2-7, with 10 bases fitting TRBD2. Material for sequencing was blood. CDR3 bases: TGCGCCAGCAGTTTTCTAGCGGGAGTTAACTACGAGCAGTACTTC. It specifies CASSFLAGVNYEQYF.